This T cell receptor (beta chain) emerged from a study of cytomegalovirus exposure and HLA in healthy donors. Study-wide points: The classifier was said to identify cytomegalovirus status with high specificity and sensitivity. Presence/absence comparisons presumed near-even sequencing depth among donors.

The CDR3 runs to 15 residues. Trimming cost V 6 bases and J 4 bases; bases outside gene matches: 9. The germline CDR1 and CDR2 sequences are SNHLY and FYNNEI. Researchers ran the PCR with 60 Vbeta and 13 Jbeta primers. Assay: immunoSEQ multiplex PCR; the TCRdb copy retains only in-frame clones and omits some. The sample has 160,000 or so clones, about three quarters seen once; the top ten hold 4% to 5%. Remarks on this clone: What it binds is unknown.

Source material: PBMCs. The TCR originated in a man in his late teens or twenties in good health and CMV-seropositive. The V call is TRBV2, the J call TRBJ2-3; TRBD2 matches 8 bases. DNA of the CDR3: TGTGCCAGCAGAGGGGACTTAGCGGGGCCAGATACGCAGTATTTT. Translation gives CASRGDLAGPDTQYF.